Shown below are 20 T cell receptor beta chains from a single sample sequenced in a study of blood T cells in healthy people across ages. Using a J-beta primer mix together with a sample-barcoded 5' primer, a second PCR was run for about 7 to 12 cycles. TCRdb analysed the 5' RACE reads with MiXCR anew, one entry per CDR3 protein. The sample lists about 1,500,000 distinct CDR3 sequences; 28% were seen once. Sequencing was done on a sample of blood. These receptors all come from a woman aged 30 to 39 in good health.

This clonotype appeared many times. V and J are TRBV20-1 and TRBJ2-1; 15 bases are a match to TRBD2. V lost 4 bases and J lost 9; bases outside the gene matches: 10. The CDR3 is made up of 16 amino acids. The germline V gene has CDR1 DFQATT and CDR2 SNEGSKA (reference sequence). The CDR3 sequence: CSAIKTGTSGRSEQFF. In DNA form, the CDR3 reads TGCAGTGCTATCAAAACCGGGACTAGCGGGAGGTCTGAGCAGTTCTTC.

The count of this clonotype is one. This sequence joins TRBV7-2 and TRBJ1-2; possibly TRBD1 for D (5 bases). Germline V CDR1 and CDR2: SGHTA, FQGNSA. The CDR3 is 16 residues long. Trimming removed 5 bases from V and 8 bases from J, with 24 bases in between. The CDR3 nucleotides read TGTGCCAGCAGCCCCGGCCGAGACAGACCTATGCGGGGCTACACCTTC. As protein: CASSPGRDRPMRGYTF.

The chain's CDR3 is CASRPEWARNQPQHF. CDR3 DNA: TGTGCCAGCAGACCCGAGTGGGCGCGCAATCAGCCCCAGCATTTT. This chain joins TRBV6-5 and TRBJ1-5; unclear D gene. The V end was cut by 6 bases, the J end by 2 bases, with 14 bases between. Germline V CDR1 and CDR2: MNHEY, SVGAGI. The CDR3 totals 15 residues.

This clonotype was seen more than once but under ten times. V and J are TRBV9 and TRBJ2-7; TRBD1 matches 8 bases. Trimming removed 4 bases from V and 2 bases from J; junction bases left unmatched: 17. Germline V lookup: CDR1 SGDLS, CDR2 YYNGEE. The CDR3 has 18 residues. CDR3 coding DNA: TGTGCCAGCAGCTCCCGACAGGGGCGCCGAAAAAGGCCCTACGAGCAGTACTTC. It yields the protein CASSSRQGRRKRPYEQYF. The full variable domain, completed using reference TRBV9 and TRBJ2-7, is DSGVTQTPKHLITATGQRVTLRCSPRSGDLSVYWYQQSLDQGLQFLIQYYNGEERAKGNILERFSAQQFPDLHSELNLSSLELGDSALYFCASSSRQGRRKRPYEQYFGPGTRLTVT.

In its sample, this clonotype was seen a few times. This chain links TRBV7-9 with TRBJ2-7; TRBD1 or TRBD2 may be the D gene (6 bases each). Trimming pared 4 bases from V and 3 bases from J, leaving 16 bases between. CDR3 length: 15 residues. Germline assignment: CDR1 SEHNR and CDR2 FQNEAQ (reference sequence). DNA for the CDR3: TGTGCCAGCAGCTCCGGGGGACAATCGAACTACGAGCAGTACTTC. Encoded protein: CASSSGGQSNYEQYF.

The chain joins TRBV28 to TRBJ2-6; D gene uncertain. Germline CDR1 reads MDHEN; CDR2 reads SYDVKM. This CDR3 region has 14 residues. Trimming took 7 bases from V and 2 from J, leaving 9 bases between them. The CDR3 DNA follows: TGTGCCAGCAATGCTGTTACTGGGGCCAACGTCCTGACTTTC. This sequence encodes CASNAVTGANVLTF. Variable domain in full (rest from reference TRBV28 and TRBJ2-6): DVKVTQSSRYLVKRTGEKVFLECVQDMDHENMFWYRQDPGLGLRLIYFSYDVKMKEKGDIPEGYSVSREKKERFSLILESASTNQTSMYLCASNAVTGANVLTFGAGSRLTVL.

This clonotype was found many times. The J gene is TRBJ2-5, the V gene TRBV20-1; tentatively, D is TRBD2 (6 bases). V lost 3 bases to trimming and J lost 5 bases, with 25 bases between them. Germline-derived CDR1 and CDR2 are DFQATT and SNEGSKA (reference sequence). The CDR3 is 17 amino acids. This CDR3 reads CSARGLPHGREWETQYF. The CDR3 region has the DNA TGCAGTGCTAGGGGGTTACCGCATGGACGGGAGTGGGAGACCCAGTACTTC.

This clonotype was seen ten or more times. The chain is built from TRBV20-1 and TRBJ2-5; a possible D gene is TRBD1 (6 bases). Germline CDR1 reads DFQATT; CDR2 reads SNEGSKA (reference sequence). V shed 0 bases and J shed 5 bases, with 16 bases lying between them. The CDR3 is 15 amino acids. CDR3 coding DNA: TGCAGTGCTAGAGATTGGGGGCAGGGTGGGGAGACCCAGTACTTC. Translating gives CSARDWGQGGETQYF.

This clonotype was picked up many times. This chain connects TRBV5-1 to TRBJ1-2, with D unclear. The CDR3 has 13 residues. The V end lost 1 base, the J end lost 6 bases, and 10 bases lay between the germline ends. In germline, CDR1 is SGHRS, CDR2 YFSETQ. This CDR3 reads CASSLQSGDGYTF. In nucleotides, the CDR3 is TGCGCCAGCAGCTTGCAGAGTGGTGATGGCTACACCTTC.

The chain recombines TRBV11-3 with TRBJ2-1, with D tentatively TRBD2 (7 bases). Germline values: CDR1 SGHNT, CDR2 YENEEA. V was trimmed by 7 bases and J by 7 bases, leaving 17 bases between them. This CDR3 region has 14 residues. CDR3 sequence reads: CASMRGGADNEQFF. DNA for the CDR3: TGTGCCAGCATGAGGGGGGGGGCCGATAATGAGCAGTTCTTC.

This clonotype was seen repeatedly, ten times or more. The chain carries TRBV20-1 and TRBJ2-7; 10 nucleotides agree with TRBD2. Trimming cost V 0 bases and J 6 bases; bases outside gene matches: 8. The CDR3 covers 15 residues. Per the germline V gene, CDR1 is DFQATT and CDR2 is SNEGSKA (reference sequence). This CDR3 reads CSAREVGAGGGEQYF. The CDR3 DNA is TGCAGTGCTAGAGAAGTAGGAGCGGGAGGGGGCGAGCAGTACTTC.

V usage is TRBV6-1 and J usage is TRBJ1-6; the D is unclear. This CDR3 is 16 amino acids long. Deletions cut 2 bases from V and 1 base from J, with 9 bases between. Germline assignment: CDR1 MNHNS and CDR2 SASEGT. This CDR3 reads CASSESTRSYNSPLHF. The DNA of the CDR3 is TGTGCCAGCAGTGAATCTACGAGATCCTATAATTCACCCCTCCACTTT.

The chain's CDR3 is CASSLDIWNTQYF. As DNA, the CDR3 is TGTGCCAGCAGCCTGGACATTTGGAATACGCAGTATTTT. This chain connects TRBV6-1 to TRBJ2-3; TRBD1 might be the D (5 bases). This CDR3 has 13 residues. Trimming removed 6 bases at V and 7 bases at J, with 14 bases between. Looked up from germline, CDR1 is MNHNS and CDR2 is SASEGT.

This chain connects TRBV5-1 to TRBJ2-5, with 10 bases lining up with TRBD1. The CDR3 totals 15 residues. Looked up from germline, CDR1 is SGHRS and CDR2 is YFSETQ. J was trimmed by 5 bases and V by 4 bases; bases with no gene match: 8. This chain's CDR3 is CASSPDRGLSETQYF. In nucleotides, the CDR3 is TGCGCCAGCAGCCCCGACAGGGGGCTTAGTGAGACCCAGTACTTC.

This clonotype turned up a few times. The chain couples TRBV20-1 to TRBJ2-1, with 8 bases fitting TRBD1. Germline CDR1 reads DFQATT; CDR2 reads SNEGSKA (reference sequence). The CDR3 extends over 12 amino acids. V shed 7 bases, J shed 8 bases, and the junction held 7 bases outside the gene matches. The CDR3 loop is CSVTPGGYEQFF. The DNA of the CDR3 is TGCAGTGTCACACCAGGGGGCTATGAGCAGTTCTTC.

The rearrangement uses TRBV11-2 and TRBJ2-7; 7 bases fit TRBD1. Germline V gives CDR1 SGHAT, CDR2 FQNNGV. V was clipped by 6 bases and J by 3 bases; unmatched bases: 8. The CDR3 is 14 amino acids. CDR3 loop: CASRKQGNLYEQYF. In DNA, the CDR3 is TGTGCCAGCAGGAAACAGGGGAACCTCTACGAGCAGTACTTC.

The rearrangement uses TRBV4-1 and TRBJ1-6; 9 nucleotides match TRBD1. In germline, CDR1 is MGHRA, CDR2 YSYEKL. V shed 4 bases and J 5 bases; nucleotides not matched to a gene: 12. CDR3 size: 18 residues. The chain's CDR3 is CASSRTPTGGSDNSPLHF. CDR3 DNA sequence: TGCGCCAGCAGCCGCACCCCCACAGGGGGCAGTGATAATTCACCCCTCCACTTT.

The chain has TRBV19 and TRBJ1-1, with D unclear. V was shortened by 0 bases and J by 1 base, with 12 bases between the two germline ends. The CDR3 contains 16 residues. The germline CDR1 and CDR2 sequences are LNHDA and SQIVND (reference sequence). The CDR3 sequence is CASSIDHNRPNTEAFF. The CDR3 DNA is TGTGCCAGTAGTATAGATCACAACCGACCGAACACTGAAGCTTTCTTT.

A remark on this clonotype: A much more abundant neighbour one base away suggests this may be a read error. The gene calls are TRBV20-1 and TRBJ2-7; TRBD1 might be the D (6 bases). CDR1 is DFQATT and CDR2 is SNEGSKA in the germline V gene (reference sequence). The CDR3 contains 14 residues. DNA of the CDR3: TGCAGTACTAGAGCGGCACAGGGTGCCTACGAGCAGTACTTC. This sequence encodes CSTRAAQGAYEQYF.

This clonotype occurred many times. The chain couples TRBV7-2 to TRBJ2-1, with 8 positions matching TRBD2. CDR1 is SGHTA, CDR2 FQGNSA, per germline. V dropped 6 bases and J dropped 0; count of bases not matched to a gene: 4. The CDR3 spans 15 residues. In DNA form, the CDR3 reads TGTGCCAGCAGACCCGGGAGGGCCTCCTACAATGAGCAGTTCTTC. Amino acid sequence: CASRPGRASYNEQFF.